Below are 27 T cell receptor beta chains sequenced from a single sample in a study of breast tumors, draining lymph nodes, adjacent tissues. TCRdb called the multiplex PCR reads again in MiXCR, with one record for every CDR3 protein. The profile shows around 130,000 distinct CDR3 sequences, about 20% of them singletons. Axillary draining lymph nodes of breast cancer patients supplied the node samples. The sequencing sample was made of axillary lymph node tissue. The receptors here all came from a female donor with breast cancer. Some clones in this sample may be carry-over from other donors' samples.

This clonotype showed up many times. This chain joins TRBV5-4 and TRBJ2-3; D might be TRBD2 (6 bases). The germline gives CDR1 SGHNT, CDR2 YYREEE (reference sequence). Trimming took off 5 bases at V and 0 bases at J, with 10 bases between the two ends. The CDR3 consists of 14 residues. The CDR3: CASRLATSTDTQYF. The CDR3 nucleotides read TGTGCCAGCAGGCTAGCGACGAGCACAGATACGCAGTATTTT.

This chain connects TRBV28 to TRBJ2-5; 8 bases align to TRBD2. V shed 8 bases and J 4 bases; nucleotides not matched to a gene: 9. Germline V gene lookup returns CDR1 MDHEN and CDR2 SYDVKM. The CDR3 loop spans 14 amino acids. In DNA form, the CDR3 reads TGTGCCAGCCCCGCCCGGACTAGCTTAGAGACCCAGTACTTC. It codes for CASPARTSLETQYF.

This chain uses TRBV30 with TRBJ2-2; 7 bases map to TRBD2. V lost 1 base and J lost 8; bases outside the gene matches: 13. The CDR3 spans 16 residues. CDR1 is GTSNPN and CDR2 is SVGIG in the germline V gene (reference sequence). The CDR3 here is CAWSAGTGGSLGELFF. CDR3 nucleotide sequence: TGTGCCTGGAGTGCCGGGACTGGCGGGAGTCTAGGGGAGCTGTTTTTT.

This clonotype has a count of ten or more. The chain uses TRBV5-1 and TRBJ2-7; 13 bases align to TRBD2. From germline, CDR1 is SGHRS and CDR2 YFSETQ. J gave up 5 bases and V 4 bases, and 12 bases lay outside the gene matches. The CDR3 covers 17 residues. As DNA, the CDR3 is TGCGCCAGCAGCGAGATCGGACTAGCGGGAGCAAGGCACGAGCAGTACTTC. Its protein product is CASSEIGLAGARHEQYF.

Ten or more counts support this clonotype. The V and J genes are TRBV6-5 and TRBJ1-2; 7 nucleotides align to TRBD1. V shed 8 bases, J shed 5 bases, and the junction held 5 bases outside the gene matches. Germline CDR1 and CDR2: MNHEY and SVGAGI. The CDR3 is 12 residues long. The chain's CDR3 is CASRRTGYGYTF. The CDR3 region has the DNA TGTGCCAGCCGCCGGACAGGATATGGCTACACCTTC.

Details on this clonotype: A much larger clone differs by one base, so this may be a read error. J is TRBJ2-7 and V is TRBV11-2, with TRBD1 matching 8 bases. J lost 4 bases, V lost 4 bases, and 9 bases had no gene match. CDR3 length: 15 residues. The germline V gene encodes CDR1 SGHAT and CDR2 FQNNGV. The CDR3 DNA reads TGTGCCAGCAGCTCGATAAGACAGGGGCCGTACGAGCAGTACTTC. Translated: CASSSIRQGPYEQYF. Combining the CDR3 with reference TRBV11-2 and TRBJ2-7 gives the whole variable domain EAGVAQSPRYKIIEKRQSVAFWCNPISGHATLYWYQQILGQGPKLLIQFQNNGVVDDSQLPKDRFSAERLKGVDSTLKIQPAKLEDSAVYLCASSSIRQGPYEQYFGPGTRLTVT.

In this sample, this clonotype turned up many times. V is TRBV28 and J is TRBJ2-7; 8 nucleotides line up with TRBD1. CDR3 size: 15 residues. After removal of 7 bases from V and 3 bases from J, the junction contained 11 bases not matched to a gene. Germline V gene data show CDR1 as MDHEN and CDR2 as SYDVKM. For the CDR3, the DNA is TGTGCCAGCACTCCACAGGGGGACAGAAACTACGAGCAGTACTTC. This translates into CASTPQGDRNYEQYF.

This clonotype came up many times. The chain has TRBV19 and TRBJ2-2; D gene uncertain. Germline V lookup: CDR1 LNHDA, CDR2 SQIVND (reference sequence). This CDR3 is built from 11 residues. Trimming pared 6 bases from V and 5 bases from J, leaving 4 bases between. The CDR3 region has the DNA TGTGCCAGTAGCCAAACCGGGGAGCTGTTTTTT. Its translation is CASSQTGELFF. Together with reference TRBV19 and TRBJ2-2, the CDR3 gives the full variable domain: DGGITQSPKYLFRKEGQNVTLSCEQNLNHDAMYWYRQDPGQGLRLIYYSQIVNDFQKGDIAEGYSVSREKKESFPLTVTSAQKNPTAFYLCASSQTGELFFGEGSRLTVL.

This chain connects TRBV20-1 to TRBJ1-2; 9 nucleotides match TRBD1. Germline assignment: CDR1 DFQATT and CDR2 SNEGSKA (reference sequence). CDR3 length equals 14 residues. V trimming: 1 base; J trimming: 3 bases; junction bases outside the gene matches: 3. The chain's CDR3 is CSARAQGADYGYTF. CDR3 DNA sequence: TGCAGTGCTAGAGCACAGGGGGCGGACTATGGCTACACCTTC.

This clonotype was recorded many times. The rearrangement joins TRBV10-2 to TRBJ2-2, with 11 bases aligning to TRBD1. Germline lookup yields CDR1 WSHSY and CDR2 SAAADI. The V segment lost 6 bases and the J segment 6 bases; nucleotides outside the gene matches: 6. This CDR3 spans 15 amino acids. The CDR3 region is CASRKGQGAAGELFF. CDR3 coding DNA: TGCGCCAGCAGGAAAGGACAGGGGGCGGCCGGGGAGCTGTTTTTT.

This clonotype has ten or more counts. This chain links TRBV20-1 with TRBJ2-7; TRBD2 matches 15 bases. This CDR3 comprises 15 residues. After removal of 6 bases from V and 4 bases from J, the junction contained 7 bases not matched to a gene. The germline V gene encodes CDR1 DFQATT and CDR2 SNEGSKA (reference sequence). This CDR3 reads CSASGLAGGVYEQYF. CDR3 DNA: TGCAGTGCAAGCGGACTAGCGGGAGGGGTTTACGAGCAGTACTTC.

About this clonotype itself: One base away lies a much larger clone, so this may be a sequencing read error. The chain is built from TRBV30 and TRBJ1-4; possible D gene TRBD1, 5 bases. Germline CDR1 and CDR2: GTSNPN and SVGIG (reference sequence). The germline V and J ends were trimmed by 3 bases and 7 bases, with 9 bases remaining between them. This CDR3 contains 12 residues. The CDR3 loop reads CAWSNRFEKLFF. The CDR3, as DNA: TGTGCCTGGAGCAACAGGTTTGAAAAACTGTTTTTT. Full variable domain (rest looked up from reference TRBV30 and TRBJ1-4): SQTIHQWPATLVQPVGSPLSLECTVEGTSNPNLYWYRQAAGRGLQLLFYSVGIGQISSEVPQNLSASRPQDRQFILSSKKLLLSDSGFYLCAWSNRFEKLFFGSGTQLSVL.

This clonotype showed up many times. Here the CDR3 reads CASSVEGDATPNEKLFF. The CDR3 region has the DNA TGTGCCAGCAGCGTAGAAGGGGATGCAACCCCTAATGAAAAACTGTTTTTT. This chain connects TRBV9 to TRBJ1-4, with D possibly matching TRBD1 (5 bases). This CDR3 is built from 17 residues. V lost 0 bases and J lost 3, with 15 bases in between. Germline loops: CDR1 SGDLS, CDR2 YYNGEE.

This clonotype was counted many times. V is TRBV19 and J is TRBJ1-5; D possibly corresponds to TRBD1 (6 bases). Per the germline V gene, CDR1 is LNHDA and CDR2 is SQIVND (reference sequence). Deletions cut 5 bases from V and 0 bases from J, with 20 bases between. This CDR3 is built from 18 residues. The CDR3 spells CASSPRQARPYSNQPQHF. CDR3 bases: TGTGCCAGTAGTCCCCGACAGGCCAGACCATATAGCAATCAGCCCCAGCATTTT.

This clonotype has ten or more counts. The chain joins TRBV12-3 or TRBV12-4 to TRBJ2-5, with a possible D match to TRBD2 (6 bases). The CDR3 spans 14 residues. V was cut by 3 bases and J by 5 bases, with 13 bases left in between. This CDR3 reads CASSLGTPPETQYF. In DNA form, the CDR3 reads TGTGCCAGCAGTTTGGGGACTCCGCCGGAGACCCAGTACTTC.

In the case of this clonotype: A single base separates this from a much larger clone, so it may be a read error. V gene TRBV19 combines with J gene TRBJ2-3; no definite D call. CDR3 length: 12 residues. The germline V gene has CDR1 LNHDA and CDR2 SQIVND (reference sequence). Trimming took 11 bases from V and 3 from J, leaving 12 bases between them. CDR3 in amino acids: CAGKGSTDTQYF. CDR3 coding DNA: TGTGCCGGTAAGGGATCTACAGATACGCAGTATTTT.

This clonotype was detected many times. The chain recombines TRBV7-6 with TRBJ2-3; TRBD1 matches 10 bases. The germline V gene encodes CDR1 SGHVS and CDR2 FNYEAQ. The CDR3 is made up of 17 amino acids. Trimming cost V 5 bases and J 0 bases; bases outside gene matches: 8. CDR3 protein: CASSRQGAVWSTDTQYF. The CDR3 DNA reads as TGTGCCAGCAGCCGACAGGGGGCCGTTTGGAGCACAGATACGCAGTATTTT.

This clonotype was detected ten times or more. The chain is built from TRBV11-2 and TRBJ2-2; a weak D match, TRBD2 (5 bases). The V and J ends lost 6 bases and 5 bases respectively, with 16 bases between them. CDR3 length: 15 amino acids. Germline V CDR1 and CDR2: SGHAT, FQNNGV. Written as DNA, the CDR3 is TGTGCCAGCAGGACGGTGGGAGTTGGGACCGGGGAGCTGTTTTTT. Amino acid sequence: CASRTVGVGTGELFF.

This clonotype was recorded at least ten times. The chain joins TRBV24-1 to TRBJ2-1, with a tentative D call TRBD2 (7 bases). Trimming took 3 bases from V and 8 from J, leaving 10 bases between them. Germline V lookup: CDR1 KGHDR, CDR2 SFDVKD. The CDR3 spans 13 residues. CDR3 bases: TGTGCCACCAGTGATGGGGGGGCAGATGAGCAGTTCTTC. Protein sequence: CATSDGGADEQFF.

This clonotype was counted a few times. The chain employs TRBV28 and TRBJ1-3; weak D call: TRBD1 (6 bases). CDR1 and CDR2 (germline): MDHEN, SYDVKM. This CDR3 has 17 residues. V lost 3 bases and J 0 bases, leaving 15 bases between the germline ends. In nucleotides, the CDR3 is TGTGCCAGCAGTTTCCGCATACAGGGACTCTCTGGAAACACCATATATTTT. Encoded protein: CASSFRIQGLSGNTIYF. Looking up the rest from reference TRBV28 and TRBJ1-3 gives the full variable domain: DVKVTQSSRYLVKRTGEKVFLECVQDMDHENMFWYRQDPGLGLRLIYFSYDVKMKEKGDIPEGYSVSREKKERFSLILESASTNQTSMYLCASSFRIQGLSGNTIYFGEGSWLTVV.

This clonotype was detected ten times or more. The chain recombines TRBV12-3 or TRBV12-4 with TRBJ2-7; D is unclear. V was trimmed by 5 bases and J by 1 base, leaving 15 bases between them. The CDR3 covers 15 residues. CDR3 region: CASSTTLLLSYEQYF. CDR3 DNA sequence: TGTGCCAGCAGTACTACCCTCCTCTTGTCCTACGAGCAGTACTTC.

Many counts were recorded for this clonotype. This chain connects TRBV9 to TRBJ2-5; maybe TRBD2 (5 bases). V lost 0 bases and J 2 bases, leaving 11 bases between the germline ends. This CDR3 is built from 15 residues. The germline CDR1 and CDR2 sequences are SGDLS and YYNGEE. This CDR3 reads CASSVAAGLQETQYF. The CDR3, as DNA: TGTGCCAGCAGCGTAGCTGCAGGACTTCAAGAGACCCAGTACTTC.

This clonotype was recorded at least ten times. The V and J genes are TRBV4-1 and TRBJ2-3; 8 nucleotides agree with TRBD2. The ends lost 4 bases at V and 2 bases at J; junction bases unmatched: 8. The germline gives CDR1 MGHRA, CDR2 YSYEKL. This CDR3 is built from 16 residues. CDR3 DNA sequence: TGCGCCAGCAGCCCAGTAGCGGGGCATTTCACAGATACGCAGTATTTT. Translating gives CASSPVAGHFTDTQYF.

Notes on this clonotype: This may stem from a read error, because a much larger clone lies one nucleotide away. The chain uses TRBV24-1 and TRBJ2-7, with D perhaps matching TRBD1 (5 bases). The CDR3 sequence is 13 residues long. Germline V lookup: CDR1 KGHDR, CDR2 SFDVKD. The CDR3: CAASGSGHYEQYF. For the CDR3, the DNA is TGTGCCGCCAGTGGGTCAGGGCACTACGAGCAGTACTTC.

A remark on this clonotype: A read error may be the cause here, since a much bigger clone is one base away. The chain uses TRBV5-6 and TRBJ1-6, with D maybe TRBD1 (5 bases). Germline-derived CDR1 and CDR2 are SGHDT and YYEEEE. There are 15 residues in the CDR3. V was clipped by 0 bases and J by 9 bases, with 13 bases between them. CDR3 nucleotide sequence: TGTGCCAGCAGCTTGGATCGGGGGTTGGGTTCACCCCTCCACTTT. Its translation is CASSLDRGLGSPLHF.

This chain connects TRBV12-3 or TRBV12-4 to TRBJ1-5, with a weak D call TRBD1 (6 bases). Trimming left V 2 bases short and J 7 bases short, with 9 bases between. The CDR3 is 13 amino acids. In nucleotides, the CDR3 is TGTGCCAGCAGTTTAACAGGGAGGCAGCCCCAGCATTTT. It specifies CASSLTGRQPQHF.

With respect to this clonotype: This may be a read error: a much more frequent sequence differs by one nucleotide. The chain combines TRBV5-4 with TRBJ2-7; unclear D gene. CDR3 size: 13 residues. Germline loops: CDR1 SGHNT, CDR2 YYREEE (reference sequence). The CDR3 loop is CTSSLATRREQYF. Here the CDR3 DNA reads TGTACCAGCAGCTTGGCCACACGGCGGGAGCAGTACTTC.